This T cell receptor (beta chain) was recorded in a study of vaccination effects on CD4 cells after COVID-19. At the level of the study: Culturing of around 1.9 million PBMC per well took place with around 10 IU/ml IL-2 and 7.5 to 10 ug/ml peptides.

Profiled with immunoSEQ multiplex PCR; TCRdb holds only in-frame clones, not every one. The sample lists more than 60,000 clones; about 67% were seen once. Trimming pared 1 base from V and 3 bases from J, leaving 10 bases between. This CDR3 has 15 amino acids. Per the germline V gene, CDR1 is MNHEY and CDR2 is SMNVEV (reference sequence). Scientists isolated CD4+ T cells after an approximately 10-day culture period ended. Participants completed two doses of the BNT162b2 or mRNA-1273 vaccine. This clone was picked up a small number of times. The antigen is unknown. Source: CD4+ T cells from PBMCs cultured without peptide, taken after COVID-19 vaccination. This sequence was found in a human donor who received a COVID-19 vaccine. The chain couples TRBV27 to TRBJ2-1; D possibly corresponds to TRBD1 (5 bases). This CDR3 is CASSLLDTNYNEQFF. The DNA for the CDR3 is TGTGCCAGCAGTTTATTGGACACTAACTACAATGAGCAGTTCTTC.